The rows below give T cell receptor beta chains drawn from one sample of a study of blood T cells in healthy people across ages. TCRdb used MiXCR to reprocess the 5' RACE reads, holding one entry per CDR3 protein. The repertoire holds some 1.4 million distinct CDR3 sequences, with approximately 42% as singletons. Sequenced sample: blood. These receptors all stem from a woman younger than 35 in good health. The CDR3 runs from the conserved cysteine through the conserved F or W. Fields, in order: V gene, D gene, J gene, clone size, CDR3 DNA, CDR3 protein. A D gene is named only where the DNA matches it firmly. Where a row states a size, it is once, few, many or the class of an expanded clone; other rows omit it.

v_call: TRBV28; d_call: TRBD2; j_call: TRBJ2-1; clone_size: few; cdr3_nt: TGTGCCAGCAGAACCGGGACTAGCCTCAATGAGCAGTTCTTC; cdr3_aa: CASRTGTSLNEQFF
v_call: TRBV28; d_call: -; j_call: TRBJ1-1; clone_size: -; cdr3_nt: TGTGCCAGCAGTTCCTATGACCCTGAAGCTTTCTTT; cdr3_aa: CASSSYDPEAFF
v_call: TRBV2; d_call: -; j_call: TRBJ2-1; clone_size: few; cdr3_nt: TGTGCCAGCAGTGAAGTGGGTCAGACTGAGCAGTTCTTC; cdr3_aa: CASSEVGQTEQFF
v_call: TRBV18; d_call: -; j_call: TRBJ2-1; clone_size: -; cdr3_nt: TGTGCCAGCTCACCAGCCATCGCCGATGAGCAGTTCTTC; cdr3_aa: CASSPAIADEQFF
v_call: TRBV6-2/TRBV6-3; d_call: TRBD2; j_call: TRBJ2-3; clone_size: -; cdr3_nt: TGTGCCAGCACCGGGGGACTAGCGGGAACAGATACGCAGTATTTT; cdr3_aa: CASTGGLAGTDTQYF
v_call: TRBV3-1; d_call: TRBD1; j_call: TRBJ2-7; clone_size: few; cdr3_nt: TGTGCCAGCAGCTTCCGACAGGGGAGCTCCGAGCAGTACTTC; cdr3_aa: CASSFRQGSSEQYF
v_call: TRBV3-1; d_call: TRBD1; j_call: TRBJ1-4; clone_size: few; cdr3_nt: TGTGCCAGCAGCCCCCAAGGGACAGTGTTTAATGAAAAACTGTTTTTT; cdr3_aa: CASSPQGTVFNEKLFF
v_call: TRBV14; d_call: TRBD2; j_call: TRBJ2-1; clone_size: once; cdr3_nt: TGTGCCAGCAGCCTGTACGGGACTAGCGTATACAATGAGCAGTTCTTC; cdr3_aa: CASSLYGTSVYNEQFF
v_call: TRBV2; d_call: -; j_call: TRBJ1-6; clone_size: few; cdr3_nt: TGTGCCAGCGAAAGGGATAATTCACCCCTCCACTTT; cdr3_aa: CASERDNSPLHF
v_call: TRBV20-1; d_call: -; j_call: TRBJ2-1; clone_size: few; cdr3_nt: TGCAGTGCTAGTATTTCGGGGGCGGGTGAGCAGTTCTTC; cdr3_aa: CSASISGAGEQFF
v_call: TRBV2; d_call: TRBD1; j_call: TRBJ1-5; clone_size: few; cdr3_nt: TGTGCCAGCACCCCAAGACAGGGGGATAATCAGCCCCAGCATTTT; cdr3_aa: CASTPRQGDNQPQHF
v_call: TRBV6-5; d_call: TRBD2; j_call: TRBJ2-3; clone_size: -; cdr3_nt: TGTGCCAGCAGTTTCGGACTAGCGAGAGTCACAGATACGCAGTATTTT; cdr3_aa: CASSFGLARVTDTQYF
v_call: TRBV30; d_call: -; j_call: TRBJ1-2; clone_size: -; cdr3_nt: TGTGCATGGAGTCGCTTGGGACAACTGGCGGGCTACACCTTC; cdr3_aa: CAWSRLGQLAGYTF
v_call: TRBV6-2/TRBV6-3; d_call: -; j_call: TRBJ2-3; clone_size: -; cdr3_nt: TGTGCCAGCAGTCCCCTGGCGGGGAGATCAGATACGCAGTATTTT; cdr3_aa: CASSPLAGRSDTQYF
v_call: TRBV10-3; d_call: -; j_call: TRBJ2-7; clone_size: once; cdr3_nt: TGTGCCATCAGGCCAGCCGGGGGCTACGAGCAGTACTTC; cdr3_aa: CAIRPAGGYEQYF
v_call: TRBV28; d_call: -; j_call: TRBJ2-6; clone_size: few; cdr3_nt: TGTGCCAGCAGCATACAAGGGGAGTGGGTCCTGACTTTC; cdr3_aa: CASSIQGEWVLTF
v_call: TRBV4-1; d_call: -; j_call: TRBJ1-6; clone_size: few; cdr3_nt: TGCGCCAGCAGCCAAGATCAGACAGCAGAACTCAATTCACCCCTCCACTTT; cdr3_aa: CASSQDQTAELNSPLHF
v_call: TRBV27; d_call: -; j_call: TRBJ2-7; clone_size: -; cdr3_nt: TGTGCCTGCGCCCGACAAGGTGACTACGAGCAGTACTTC; cdr3_aa: CACARQGDYEQYF
v_call: TRBV12-3/TRBV12-4; d_call: -; j_call: TRBJ2-3; clone_size: few; cdr3_nt: TGTGCCAGCAGTTTCCAGCCCTTAGCGAAAAGCACAGATACGCAGTATTTT; cdr3_aa: CASSFQPLAKSTDTQYF
v_call: TRBV6-1; d_call: -; j_call: TRBJ2-1; clone_size: few; cdr3_nt: TGTGCCAGCTGCACAGGGAATGAGCAGTTCTTC; cdr3_aa: CASCTGNEQFF
v_call: TRBV10-3; d_call: -; j_call: TRBJ2-1; clone_size: -; cdr3_nt: TGTGCCATCACGGCCTCGGGGGATGAGCAGTTCTTC; cdr3_aa: CAITASGDEQFF
v_call: TRBV6-5; d_call: -; j_call: TRBJ1-2; clone_size: -; cdr3_nt: TGTGCCAGCATCAAGGGGAGCAACTATGGCTACACCTTC; cdr3_aa: CASIKGSNYGYTF
v_call: TRBV27; d_call: TRBD1; j_call: TRBJ2-3; clone_size: few; cdr3_nt: TGTGCCAGCACCCAGGGACAGTACACAGATACGCAGTATTTT; cdr3_aa: CASTQGQYTDTQYF
v_call: TRBV28; d_call: TRBD1; j_call: TRBJ2-7; clone_size: -; cdr3_nt: TGTGCCAGCACTTCCCGACCGGGACAGGGTGCCCACGAGCAGTACTTC; cdr3_aa: CASTSRPGQGAHEQYF
v_call: TRBV20-1; d_call: TRBD1; j_call: TRBJ1-2; clone_size: -; cdr3_nt: TGCAGTGCTAGAGTGCCCCGCGGGACAGTGGGTGGCTACACCTTC; cdr3_aa: CSARVPRGTVGGYTF
v_call: TRBV10-2; d_call: TRBD1; j_call: TRBJ1-2; clone_size: few; cdr3_nt: TGCGCCAGCAGTGGGGACAGGGTGAAGAACTATGGCTGCACCTTC; cdr3_aa: CASSGDRVKNYGCTF
v_call: TRBV2; d_call: TRBD2; j_call: TRBJ2-3; clone_size: few; cdr3_nt: TGTGCCAGCAACCCGGGACTAGCGGGGCCAGATTTAGATACGCAGTATTTT; cdr3_aa: CASNPGLAGPDLDTQYF
v_call: TRBV9; d_call: -; j_call: TRBJ1-1; clone_size: few; cdr3_nt: TGTGCCAGCAGCGTAGCCGGGTCTAGAATGAACACTGAAGCTTTCTTT; cdr3_aa: CASSVAGSRMNTEAFF
v_call: TRBV27; d_call: -; j_call: TRBJ2-7; clone_size: -; cdr3_nt: TGTGCCAGCAGTTTACTTGCGGGGTTAAACTCCTACGAGCAGTACTTC; cdr3_aa: CASSLLAGLNSYEQYF
v_call: TRBV7-9; d_call: -; j_call: TRBJ2-7; clone_size: -; cdr3_nt: TGTGCCAGCAGCTTAGGTTCCCATTACAATGAGCAGTACTTC; cdr3_aa: CASSLGSHYNEQYF
v_call: TRBV28; d_call: -; j_call: TRBJ1-6; clone_size: few; cdr3_nt: TGTGCCAGCAGTGCGGGACGGAATAATTCACCCCTCCACTTT; cdr3_aa: CASSAGRNNSPLHF
v_call: TRBV7-2; d_call: TRBD2; j_call: TRBJ2-1; clone_size: -; cdr3_nt: TGTGCCAGCAGCAAGAGCGGGGGCTTCTACAATGAGCAGTTCTTC; cdr3_aa: CASSKSGGFYNEQFF
v_call: TRBV3-1; d_call: TRBD2; j_call: TRBJ2-7; clone_size: once; cdr3_nt: TGTGCCAGCAGCCAAGGCCCAGCGGGAGCCTACGAGCAGTACTTC; cdr3_aa: CASSQGPAGAYEQYF
v_call: TRBV9; d_call: TRBD2; j_call: TRBJ2-3; clone_size: -; cdr3_nt: TGTGCCAGCAGCCCGGGACTAGCGGGAGCGTGGACTAGCACAGATACGCAGTATTTT; cdr3_aa: CASSPGLAGAWTSTDTQYF
v_call: TRBV11-2; d_call: TRBD1; j_call: TRBJ2-3; clone_size: -; cdr3_nt: TGTGCCAGCACCAGGAACAGGGGGTTCACGGATACGCAGTATTTT; cdr3_aa: CASTRNRGFTDTQYF
v_call: TRBV4-1; d_call: -; j_call: TRBJ1-5; clone_size: few; cdr3_nt: TGCGCCAGCAGCCAAGGTGGGGCCGCTCCCCAGCCCCAGCATTTT; cdr3_aa: CASSQGGAAPQPQHF
v_call: TRBV14; d_call: -; j_call: TRBJ1-1; clone_size: few; cdr3_nt: TGTGCCAGCAGCCAAGCCCCCCACGCTGAAGCTTTCTTT; cdr3_aa: CASSQAPHAEAFF
v_call: TRBV29-1; d_call: -; j_call: TRBJ2-4; clone_size: -; cdr3_nt: TGCAGCGTAGAAAATAGGGGGGAAGGCTACAAGCAGTACTTC; cdr3_aa: CSVENRGEGYKQYF
v_call: TRBV7-2; d_call: -; j_call: TRBJ1-6; clone_size: -; cdr3_nt: TGTGCCAGCACCTTCCAGGGGTTCTCACCCCTCCACTTT; cdr3_aa: CASTFQGFSPLHF
v_call: TRBV6-1; d_call: TRBD1; j_call: TRBJ2-7; clone_size: -; cdr3_nt: TGTGCCAGCAGTGACCCCGGGACAGGGAGTAGGTACGAGCAGTACTTC; cdr3_aa: CASSDPGTGSRYEQYF
v_call: TRBV6-5; d_call: -; j_call: TRBJ1-1; clone_size: few; cdr3_nt: TGTGCCAGCAGAAAGAAAGGGGTCACTGAAGCTTTCTTT; cdr3_aa: CASRKKGVTEAFF
v_call: TRBV9; d_call: -; j_call: TRBJ2-1; clone_size: -; cdr3_nt: TGTGCCAGCAGCGTTGTTGGGAGCTCCTACAATGAGCAGTTCTTC; cdr3_aa: CASSVVGSSYNEQFF
v_call: TRBV5-5; d_call: TRBD2; j_call: TRBJ2-3; clone_size: once; cdr3_nt: TGTGCCAGCAGCTGGCGGGAGCCTGAGTCAGATACGCAGTATTTT; cdr3_aa: CASSWREPESDTQYF
v_call: TRBV21-1; d_call: -; j_call: TRBJ2-1; clone_size: few; cdr3_nt: TGTGCCAGCAGCCCACCGGACAGGGGGCAGAATGAGCAGTTCTTC; cdr3_aa: CASSPPDRGQNEQFF
v_call: TRBV6-6; d_call: -; j_call: TRBJ1-5; clone_size: -; cdr3_nt: TGTGCCAGCAGGACGACAACACAAGACGCGAATCAGCCCCAGCATTTT; cdr3_aa: CASRTTTQDANQPQHF
v_call: TRBV4-1; d_call: TRBD2; j_call: TRBJ2-3; clone_size: few; cdr3_nt: TGCGCCAGCAGCCAAAGGGGACTAGCGGGAAACACAGATACGCAGTATTTT; cdr3_aa: CASSQRGLAGNTDTQYF
v_call: TRBV29-1; d_call: TRBD1; j_call: TRBJ2-7; clone_size: -; cdr3_nt: TGCAGCGTTGCTACAACCGGACAGGGGACCTACGAGCAGTACTTC; cdr3_aa: CSVATTGQGTYEQYF
v_call: TRBV9; d_call: -; j_call: TRBJ2-3; clone_size: -; cdr3_nt: -; cdr3_aa: CASSVGPGTPYF
v_call: TRBV11-2; d_call: -; j_call: TRBJ2-5; clone_size: -; cdr3_nt: TGTGCCAGCAGGCGTCTTCACAATGAGCAGTACTTC; cdr3_aa: CASRRLHNEQYF